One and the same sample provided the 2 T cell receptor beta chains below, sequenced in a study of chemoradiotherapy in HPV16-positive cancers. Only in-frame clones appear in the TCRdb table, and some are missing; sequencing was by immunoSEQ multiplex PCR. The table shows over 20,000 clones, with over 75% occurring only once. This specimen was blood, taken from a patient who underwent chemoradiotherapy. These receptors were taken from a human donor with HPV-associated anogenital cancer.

In DNA, the CDR3 is TGTGCCGTCGAGGGGACAGGGGGAAACACCATATATTTT. Its translation: CAVEGTGGNTIYF. V gene TRBV10-3 combines with J gene TRBJ1-3; TRBD1 agrees at 9 bases. Trimming took 11 bases from V and 4 from J; bases not matched to a gene: 6. The CDR3 is 13 residues long. Germline V gene sequence: CDR1 ENHRY, CDR2 SYGVKD.

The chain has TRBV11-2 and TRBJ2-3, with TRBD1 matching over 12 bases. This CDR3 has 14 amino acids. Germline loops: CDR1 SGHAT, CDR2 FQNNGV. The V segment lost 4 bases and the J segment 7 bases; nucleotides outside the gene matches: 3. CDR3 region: CASSSGTGGNTQYF. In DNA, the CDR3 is TGTGCCAGCAGCTCGGGGACAGGGGGCAATACGCAGTATTTT.